This paragraph reports one T cell receptor (beta chain). Antigen: not known. There are 15 residues in the CDR3. In germline, CDR1 is SGHTA, CDR2 FQGNSA. Trimming cost V 3 bases and J 1 base, with 11 bases left between them. The data were produced by immunoSEQ multiplex PCR, yet TCRdb's version contains in-frame clones alone and is incomplete. The data show some 200,000 clones, approximately 86% seen once. This record comes from a study of cytomegalovirus exposure and HLA in healthy donors. Study-wide results and caveats: According to a subsequent analysis, TCR clusters identified in the first cohort showed a tendency to co-occur across the 120 or so validation repertoires.

Specimen: PBMCs. The rearrangement joins TRBV7-2 to TRBJ2-3, with a tentative D call TRBD2 (6 bases). This receptor was obtained from a man aged 25-40 years in good health and CMV-seropositive. The chain's CDR3 is CASSLRGRGTDTQYF. The CDR3 DNA reads TGTGCCAGCAGCTTGCGGGGCCGAGGCACAGATACGCAGTATTTT.